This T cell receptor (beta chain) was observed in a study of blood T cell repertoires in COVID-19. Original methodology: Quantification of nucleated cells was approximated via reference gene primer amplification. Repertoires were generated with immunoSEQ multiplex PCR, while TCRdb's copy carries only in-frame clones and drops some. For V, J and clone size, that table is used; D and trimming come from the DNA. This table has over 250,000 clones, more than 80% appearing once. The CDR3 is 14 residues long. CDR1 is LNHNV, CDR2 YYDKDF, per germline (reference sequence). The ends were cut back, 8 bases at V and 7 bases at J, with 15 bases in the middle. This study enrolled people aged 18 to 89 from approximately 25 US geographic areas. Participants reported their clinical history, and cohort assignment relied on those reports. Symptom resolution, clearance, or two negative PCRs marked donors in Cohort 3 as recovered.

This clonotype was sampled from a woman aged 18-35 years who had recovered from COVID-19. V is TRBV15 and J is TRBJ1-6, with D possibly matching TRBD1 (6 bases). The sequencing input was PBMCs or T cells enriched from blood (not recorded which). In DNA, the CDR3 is TGTGCCACCCATCCGGGACACAAGAATTCACCCCTCCACTTT. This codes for CATHPGHKNSPLHF.